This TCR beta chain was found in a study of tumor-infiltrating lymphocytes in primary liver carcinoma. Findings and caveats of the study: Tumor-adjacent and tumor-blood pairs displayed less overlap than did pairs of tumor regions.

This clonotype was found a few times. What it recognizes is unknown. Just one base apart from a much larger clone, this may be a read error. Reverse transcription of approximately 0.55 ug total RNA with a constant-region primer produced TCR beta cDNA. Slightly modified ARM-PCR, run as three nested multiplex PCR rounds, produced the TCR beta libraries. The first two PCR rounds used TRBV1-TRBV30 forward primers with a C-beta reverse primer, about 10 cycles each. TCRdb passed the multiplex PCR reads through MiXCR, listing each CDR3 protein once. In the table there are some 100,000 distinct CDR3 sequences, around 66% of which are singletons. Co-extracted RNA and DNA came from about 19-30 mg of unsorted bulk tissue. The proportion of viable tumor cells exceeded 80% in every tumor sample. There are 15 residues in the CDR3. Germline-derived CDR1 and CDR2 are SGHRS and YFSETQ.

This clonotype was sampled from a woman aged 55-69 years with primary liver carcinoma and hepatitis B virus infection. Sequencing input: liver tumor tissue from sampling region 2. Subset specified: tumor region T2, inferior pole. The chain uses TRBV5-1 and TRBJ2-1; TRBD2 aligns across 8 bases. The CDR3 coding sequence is TGCGCCAGCAGCTACGCCGGGACTAGTGGAAATGAGCGGTTCTTC. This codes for CASSYAGTSGNERFF.